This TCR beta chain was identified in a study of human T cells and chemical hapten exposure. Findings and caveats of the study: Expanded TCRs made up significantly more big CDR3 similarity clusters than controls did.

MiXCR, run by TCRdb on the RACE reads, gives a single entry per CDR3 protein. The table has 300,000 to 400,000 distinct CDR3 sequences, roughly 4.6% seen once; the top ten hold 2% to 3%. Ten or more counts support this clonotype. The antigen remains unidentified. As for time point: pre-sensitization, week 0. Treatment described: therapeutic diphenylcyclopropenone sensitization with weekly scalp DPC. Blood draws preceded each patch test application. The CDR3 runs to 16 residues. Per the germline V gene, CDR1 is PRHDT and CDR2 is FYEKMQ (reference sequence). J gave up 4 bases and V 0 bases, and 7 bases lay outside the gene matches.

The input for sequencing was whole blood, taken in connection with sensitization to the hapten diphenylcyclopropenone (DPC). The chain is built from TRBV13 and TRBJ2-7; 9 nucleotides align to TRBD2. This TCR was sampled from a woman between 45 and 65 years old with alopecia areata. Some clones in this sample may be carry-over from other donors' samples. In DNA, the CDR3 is TGTGCCAGCAGCTTAGGAGGAGTAGCGGGAGCTTACGAGCAGTACTTC. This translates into CASSLGGVAGAYEQYF.